The subject of this entry is one TCR beta chain. Its target is not known. Germline V gene data show CDR1 as SGDLS and CDR2 as YYNGEE. The CDR3 contains 17 residues. V trimming: 7 bases; J trimming: 3 bases; junction bases outside the gene matches: 11. The sample is drawn from a study of tissue T cells after allogeneic stem cell transplantation. Study-wide results and limits: Few T cell clones were shared across patients, but motif clusters showed tissue-specific shared signatures. Limitations included a small, clinically heterogeneous cohort and limited sampling depth.

Profiling relied on immunoSEQ multiplex PCR, and the TCRdb table lists in-frame clones only, not all of them. Of about 5,400 clones in the sample, 76% were seen once. V gene TRBV9 combines with J gene TRBJ1-6; 9 bases align to TRBD1. Here the sequenced sample was blood, taken before transplantation. The sequence was collected from a man aged 35-69 years who later had graft-versus-host disease after an allogeneic stem cell transplant. The CDR3 here is CASGGQGTPNYNSPLHF. DNA of the CDR3: TGTGCCAGCGGCGGACAGGGGACGCCAAACTATAATTCACCCCTCCACTTT.